What follows are 25 T cell receptor beta chains derived from one specimen sequenced in a study of blood T cells in healthy people across ages. The authors ran a second PCR of about 6 to 11 cycles using a sample-barcoded 5' primer and a J-beta primer mix. Using its own MiXCR run on the 5' RACE reads, TCRdb lists one record per CDR3 protein. The table lists some 760,000 distinct CDR3 sequences, 25% of them singletons, with under 4.5% in the top ten. Another study also made use of these data, one on T cells of mothers and their children.

The material sequenced was blood. These TCRs come from a boy aged 5-17 years in good health.

J is TRBJ1-4 and V is TRBV27; D perhaps matches TRBD1 (5 bases). V lost 8 bases and J lost 4, with 29 bases in between. The CDR3 length is 19 residues. Germline V gene lookup returns CDR1 MNHEY and CDR2 SMNVEV (reference sequence). In DNA, the CDR3 is TGTGCCAGCTCTCTAGGGGTAGGGGATCCCCCCATTGGTAATGAAAAACTGTTTTTT. This codes for CASSLGVGDPPIGNEKLFF.

There are many counts of this clonotype. The V and J genes are TRBV20-1 and TRBJ2-2, with 9 positions matching TRBD1. V dropped 1 base and J dropped 0; count of bases not matched to a gene: 6. CDR3 size: 17 residues. Germline V CDR1 and CDR2: DFQATT, SNEGSKA (reference sequence). CDR3 loop: CSARGIGDRANTGELFF. CDR3 in DNA: TGCAGTGCTAGAGGAATTGGGGACAGGGCGAACACCGGGGAGCTGTTTTTT.

This clonotype was picked up a small number of times. The junction departs from the called germline gene at one end, perhaps through a read error. The chain recombines TRBV9 with TRBJ1-4; D unclear. The CDR3 spans 16 residues. Germline V gene sequence: CDR1 SGDLS, CDR2 YYNGEE. CDR3: CASSPWAAATDEKLFF. Written as DNA, the CDR3 is TGTGCCAGCAGCCCCTGGGCAGCTGCAACTGATGAAAAACTGTTTTTT.

A word on this clonotype: The junction departs from the called germline gene at one end, perhaps through a read error. The gene calls are TRBV13 and TRBJ2-5, with TRBD1 as a possible D gene (6 bases). With the DNA end fitting TRBJ2-7 better, the J assignment may be wrong. Germline loops: CDR1 PRHDT, CDR2 FYEKMQ (reference sequence). This CDR3 spans 14 amino acids. CDR3 nucleotide sequence: TGTGCCAGCAGCCCGGAGACAGGCTCCCACGAGCAGTACTTC. As protein: CASSPETGSHEQYF.

This clonotype has a handful of counts. The chain combines TRBV11-2 with TRBJ1-4; D ambiguous. Germline V gene lookup returns CDR1 SGHAT and CDR2 FQNNGV. V dropped 5 bases and J dropped 3 bases, with 16 bases sitting between them. The CDR3 runs 16 residues. In DNA form, the CDR3 reads TGTGCCAGCAGCCGAATCTCGTCAGAGGCTAATGAAAAACTGTTTTTT. Translation: CASSRISSEANEKLFF.

This chain connects TRBV7-2 to TRBJ2-3, with D hard to call. Between the trimmed V and J ends, which lost 1 base and 5 bases, there was a span of 13 bases. Germline V gene sequence: CDR1 SGHTA, CDR2 FQGNSA. The CDR3 is 15 residues long. The CDR3 here is CASSLDFQVGDTQYF. The CDR3 bases are TGTGCCAGCAGCTTAGACTTCCAGGTTGGAGATACGCAGTATTTT.

The chain is built from TRBV10-2 and TRBJ2-1; the D is unclear. The germline CDR1 and CDR2 sequences are WSHSY and SAAADI. The CDR3 runs 14 residues. Trimming removed 7 bases from V and 0 bases from J, with 10 bases in between. Here the CDR3 DNA reads TGCGCCAGCATTACCGCGGACTCCTACAATGAGCAGTTCTTC. Amino acids: CASITADSYNEQFF.

J is TRBJ2-4 and V is TRBV6-5; TRBD2 aligns across 9 bases. The germline V gene has CDR1 MNHEY and CDR2 SVGAGI. The V and J ends lost 4 bases and 7 bases, in that order; junction bases with no gene match: 8. This CDR3 is built from 15 residues. CDR3 sequence reads: CASSSPSSGGNIQYF. In nucleotides, the CDR3 is TGTGCCAGCAGTTCGCCCAGCAGCGGGGGGAACATTCAGTACTTC.

This clonotype was observed a handful of times. This chain links TRBV12-3 or TRBV12-4 with TRBJ2-5; D gene ambiguous. The CDR3 has 14 amino acids. Trimming left V 7 bases short and J 2 bases short, with 14 bases between. The CDR3 DNA sequence: TGTGCCAGCACCTCATCGCAACGGCAAGAGACCCAGTACTTC. Its protein product is CASTSSQRQETQYF.

This clonotype was detected only a few times. The chain has TRBV7-6 and TRBJ2-5, with TRBD1 matching 8 bases. The DNA end is a closer match to TRBJ2-7, so the J assignment may be wrong. The CDR3 totals 13 residues. CDR1 is SGHVS and CDR2 is FNYEAQ in the germline V gene. This CDR3 is CASSFQGADEQYF. CDR3 DNA sequence: TGTGCCAGCAGCTTTCAGGGGGCTGACGAGCAGTACTTC.

The chain is built from TRBV28 and TRBJ2-1; 10 nucleotides match TRBD2. CDR3 length: 16 amino acids. CDR1 MDHEN and CDR2 SYDVKM come from the germline V gene. Trimming took 6 bases from V and 6 from J; bases not matched to a gene: 11. The CDR3 nucleotides are TGTGCCAGCAGGTCCGCTAGCGGGAGCCAAGGCAATGAGCAGTTCTTC. This gives the protein CASRSASGSQGNEQFF.

This clonotype was seen more than once but under ten times. This chain connects TRBV12-3 or TRBV12-4 to TRBJ1-4, with 8 bases identical to TRBD1. This CDR3 spans 14 amino acids. V lost 5 bases and J lost 8; bases outside the gene matches: 7. CDR3 loop: CASSLRQGKEKLFF. The CDR3 DNA sequence: TGTGCCAGCAGTCTTCGACAGGGGAAGGAAAAACTGTTTTTT.

This clonotype showed up just once. This chain joins TRBV5-6 and TRBJ1-1; D not certain. The germline V gene encodes CDR1 SGHDT and CDR2 YYEEEE. This CDR3 is built from 13 residues. Trimming took 0 bases from V and 6 from J, leaving 9 bases between them. The CDR3 DNA reads as TGTGCCAGCAGCTTGGGTTACGGGGCTGAAGCTTTCTTT. It specifies CASSLGYGAEAFF.

CDR3 loop: CSVVSAGKVYEQYF. DNA of the CDR3: TGCAGCGTTGTTTCGGCAGGGAAGGTCTACGAGCAGTACTTC. This rearrangement joins TRBV29-1 to TRBJ2-7; D perhaps matches TRBD1 (5 bases). Looked up from germline, CDR1 is SQVTM and CDR2 is ANQGSEA. The CDR3 covers 14 residues. The V end was cut by 4 bases, the J end by 3 bases, with 16 bases between.

This chain links TRBV29-1 with TRBJ2-2, with D perhaps given as TRBD1 or TRBD2 (5 bases each). The CDR3 extends over 13 amino acids. From germline, CDR1 is SQVTM and CDR2 ANQGSEA. V lost 4 bases and J lost 5, with 11 bases in between. The DNA of the CDR3 is TGCAGCGTTGGGGACCTTTCTACCGGGGAGCTGTTTTTT. Amino acid sequence: CSVGDLSTGELFF.

This clonotype has just a few counts. CDR3 DNA sequence: TGTGCCAGCAGTTCGCGCCAGAACCATGTCCTATTTGGGGGAGAGACCCAGTACTTC. Protein product: CASSSRQNHVLFGGETQYF. The chain uses TRBV28 and TRBJ2-5, with D perhaps assigned TRBD1 or TRBD2 (5 bases each). Germline assignment: CDR1 MDHEN and CDR2 SYDVKM. V was pared by 4 bases and J by 4 bases, with 28 bases between. This CDR3 is built from 19 residues.

V and J are TRBV6-5 and TRBJ2-7, with 7 nucleotides matching TRBD1. The CDR3 totals 15 residues. V was pared by 3 bases and J by 5 bases, with 10 bases of the junction left unmatched. From germline, CDR1 is MNHEY and CDR2 SVGAGI. In DNA form, the CDR3 reads TGTGCCAGCAGTTATAAGCAGGGGGTCCGGGACGAGCAGTACTTC. Translated, it gives CASSYKQGVRDEQYF.

This chain connects TRBV20-1 to TRBJ2-1; 9 bases map to TRBD1. Germline values: CDR1 DFQATT, CDR2 SNEGSKA (reference sequence). V shed 5 bases, J shed 8 bases, and the junction held 13 bases outside the gene matches. CDR3 length: 15 amino acids. CDR3 loop: CSAGRRRQGGYEQFF. For the CDR3, the DNA is TGCAGTGCTGGACGCCGGAGACAGGGGGGATATGAGCAGTTCTTC.

The V and J genes are TRBV7-2 and TRBJ2-5, with D possibly being TRBD2 (6 bases). The last part of the DNA fits TRBJ2-7 better; the J call may be wrong. Germline V CDR1 and CDR2: SGHTA, FQGNSA. The CDR3 sequence is 14 residues long. CDR3 loop: CASSGGSMTYEQYF. The CDR3 nucleotides are TGTGCCAGCAGCGGAGGGAGCATGACCTACGAGCAGTACTTC.

This clonotype was seen a few times. The chain is built from TRBV7-3 and TRBJ2-7; D is uncertain. The germline gives CDR1 SGHTA, CDR2 FQGTGA. Trimming pared 5 bases from V and 1 base from J, leaving 12 bases between. The CDR3 is 14 residues long. The CDR3 loop reads CASSPTDVSYEQYF. CDR3 in DNA: TGTGCCAGCAGCCCAACGGACGTATCCTACGAGCAGTACTTC.

This clonotype has a handful of counts. The CDR3 bases are TGTGCCACCAGCAGAGATAGGGTTGAAACGGGGGAGCAGTACTTC. This translates into CATSRDRVETGEQYF. V and J are TRBV15 and TRBJ2-7; TRBD2 might be the D (5 bases). Germline V lookup: CDR1 LNHNV, CDR2 YYDKDF (reference sequence). This CDR3 contains 15 residues. Between the trimmed V and J ends, which lost 0 bases and 7 bases, there was a span of 16 bases.

This clonotype was counted a few times. The chain has TRBV14 and TRBJ1-1; tentatively, D is TRBD1 (5 bases). The CDR3 is 15 residues long. Trimming shortened V by 4 bases and J by 2 bases, and 14 bases separated the two germline ends. Germline CDR1 reads SGHDN; CDR2 reads FVKESK. The CDR3 loop is CASSRAQDTNTEAFF. CDR3 bases: TGTGCCAGCAGCCGAGCCCAGGACACCAACACTGAAGCTTTCTTT.

This chain links TRBV29-1 with TRBJ2-5, with TRBD2 identical over 7 bases. The CDR3 totals 14 residues. The V and J ends lost 4 bases and 4 bases, in that order; junction bases with no gene match: 9. CDR1 and CDR2 (germline): SQVTM, ANQGSEA. CDR3 DNA sequence: TGCAGCGTTGTCCCAGCGGGATTAGGAGAGACCCAGTACTTC. Its protein product is CSVVPAGLGETQYF.

The chain couples TRBV7-9 to TRBJ1-2; 9 bases agree with TRBD1. Germline CDR1 reads SEHNR; CDR2 reads FQNEAQ (reference sequence). The CDR3 covers 13 residues. J was trimmed by 8 bases and V by 5 bases; bases with no gene match: 6. The DNA of the CDR3 is TGTGCCAGCAGCCATGGGACAGGGAGAGGCTACACCTTC. Its protein product is CASSHGTGRGYTF.

A few counts support this clonotype. J is TRBJ2-5 and V is TRBV28; perhaps TRBD2 as D (5 bases). In germline, CDR1 is MDHEN, CDR2 SYDVKM. The length of the CDR3 is 12 residues. The V end was cut by 5 bases, the J end by 13 bases, with 17 bases between. The CDR3 is CASSPLVGIGYF. DNA of the CDR3: TGTGCCAGCAGTCCACTAGTGGGGATCGGGTACTTC.